This TCR beta chain is drawn from a study of blood T cell repertoires in COVID-19. Looking at the study overall: Whether acute or convalescent, the COVID-19 samples came from the United States, Italy and Spain. Nucleic acid was either cDNA or gDNA, and it came from T cells, B-cell-depleted T cells, or PBMCs.

In the original processing: Reference gene primer amplification gave nucleated cell count estimates. This table comes from immunoSEQ multiplex PCR, and its TCRdb copy is limited to in-frame clones, with some not included. The V and J calls and clone size were taken over from that table, and D and trimming were inferred from the DNA. The sample has about 150,000 clones, around 80% seen once. Deletions cut 2 bases from V and 0 bases from J, with 12 bases between. The CDR3 runs 16 residues. CDR1 and CDR2 from the germline V gene are SGHNT and YYREEE (reference sequence). Sequencing used peripheral blood. The rearrangement uses TRBV5-4 and TRBJ1-3; tentatively, D is TRBD1 (6 bases). This TCR was sampled from a man in his fifties or sixties with acute or convalescent COVID-19. DNA for the CDR3: TGTGCCAGCAGCTTTAGGGGGGGGGCCTCTGGAAACACCATATATTTT. It encodes CASSFRGGASGNTIYF.